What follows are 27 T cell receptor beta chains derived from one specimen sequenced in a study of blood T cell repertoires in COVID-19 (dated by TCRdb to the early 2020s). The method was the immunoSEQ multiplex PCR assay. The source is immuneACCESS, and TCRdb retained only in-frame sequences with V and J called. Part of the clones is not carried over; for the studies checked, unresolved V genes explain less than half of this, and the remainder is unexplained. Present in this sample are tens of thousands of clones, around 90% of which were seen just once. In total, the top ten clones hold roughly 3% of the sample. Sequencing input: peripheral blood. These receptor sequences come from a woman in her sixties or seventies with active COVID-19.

The CDR3 sequence is CAISESMQEKAFF. The CDR3 coding sequence is TGTGCCATCAGTGAGTCGATGCAGGAAAAAGCTTTCTTT. The V and J genes are TRBV10-3 and TRBJ1-1; no reliable D call. Looked up from germline, CDR1 is ENHRY and CDR2 is SYGVKD. The CDR3 is 13 amino acids. Between the trimmed V and J ends, which lost 0 bases and 9 bases, there was a span of 11 bases.

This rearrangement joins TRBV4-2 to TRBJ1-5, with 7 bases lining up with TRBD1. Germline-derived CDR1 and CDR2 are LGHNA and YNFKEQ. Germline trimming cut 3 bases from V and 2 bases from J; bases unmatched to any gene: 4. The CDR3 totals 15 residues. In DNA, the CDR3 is TGTGCCAGCAGCCAGGCTGACAGGGGCAATCAGCCCCAGCATTTT. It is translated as CASSQADRGNQPQHF.

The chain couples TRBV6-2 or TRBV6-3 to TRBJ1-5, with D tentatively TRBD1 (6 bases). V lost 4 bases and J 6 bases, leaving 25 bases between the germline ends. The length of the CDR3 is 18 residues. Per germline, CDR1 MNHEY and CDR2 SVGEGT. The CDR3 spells CASSWGRTDRGGGQPQHF. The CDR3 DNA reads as TGTGCCAGCAGTTGGGGGCGGACGGACAGAGGAGGAGGTCAGCCCCAGCATTTT.

The CDR3 region has the DNA TGTGCCAGCAGCTTGGGGGACAGCTCCTACAATGAGCAGTTCTTC. This sequence encodes CASSLGDSSYNEQFF. The rearrangement links TRBV5-8 to TRBJ2-1; 7 bases fit TRBD1. The V gene's germline CDR1 is SGHTS and CDR2 YDEGEE. J gave up 0 bases and V 0 bases, and 0 bases lay outside the gene matches. The CDR3 has 15 residues.

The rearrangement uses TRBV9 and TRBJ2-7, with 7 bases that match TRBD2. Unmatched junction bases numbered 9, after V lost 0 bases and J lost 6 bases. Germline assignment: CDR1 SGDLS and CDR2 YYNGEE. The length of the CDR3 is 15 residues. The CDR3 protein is CASSVGGGRLSEQYF. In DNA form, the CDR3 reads TGTGCCAGCAGCGTAGGTGGCGGGAGATTGAGCGAGCAGTACTTC.

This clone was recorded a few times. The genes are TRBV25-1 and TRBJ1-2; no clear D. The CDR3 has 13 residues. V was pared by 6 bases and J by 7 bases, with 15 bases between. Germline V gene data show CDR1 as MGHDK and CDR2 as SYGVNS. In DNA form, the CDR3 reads TGTGCCAGCAGCGGTGATACTATGGTTGGCTACACCTTC. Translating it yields CASSGDTMVGYTF.

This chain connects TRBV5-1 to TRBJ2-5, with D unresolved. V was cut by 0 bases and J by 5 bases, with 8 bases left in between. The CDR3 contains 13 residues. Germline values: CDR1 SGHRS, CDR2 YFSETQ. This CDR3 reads CASSLAGVETQYF. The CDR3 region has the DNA TGCGCCAGCAGCTTGGCCGGTGTGGAGACCCAGTACTTC.

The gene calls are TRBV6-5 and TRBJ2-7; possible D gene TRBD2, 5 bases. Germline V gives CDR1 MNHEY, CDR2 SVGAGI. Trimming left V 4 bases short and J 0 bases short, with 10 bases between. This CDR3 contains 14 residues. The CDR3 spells CASSSDFSSYEQYF. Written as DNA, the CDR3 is TGTGCCAGCAGTTCGGACTTCTCCTCCTACGAGCAGTACTTC.

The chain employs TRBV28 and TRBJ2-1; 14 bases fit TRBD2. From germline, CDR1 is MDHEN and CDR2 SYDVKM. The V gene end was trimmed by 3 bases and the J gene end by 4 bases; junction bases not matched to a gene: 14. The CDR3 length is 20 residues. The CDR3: CASSFPGTSGSKVRYNEQFF. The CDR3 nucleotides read TGTGCCAGCAGTTTCCCCGGGACTAGCGGGAGTAAAGTAAGGTACAATGAGCAGTTCTTC.

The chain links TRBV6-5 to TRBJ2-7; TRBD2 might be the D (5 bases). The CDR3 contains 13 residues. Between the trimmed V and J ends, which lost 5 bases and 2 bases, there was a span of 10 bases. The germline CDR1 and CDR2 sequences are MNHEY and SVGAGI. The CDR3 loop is CASSRPGTYEQYF. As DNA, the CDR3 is TGTGCCAGCAGTCGCCCCGGGACCTACGAGCAGTACTTC.

The CDR3 region has the DNA TGCAGCGTTGCCCCCCGGGGGGAGCTGTTTTTT. This translates into CSVAPRGELFF. The V and J genes are TRBV29-1 and TRBJ2-2, with no clear D. Germline assignment: CDR1 SQVTM and CDR2 ANQGSEA. The CDR3 loop spans 11 amino acids. The germline V and J ends were trimmed by 4 bases and 8 bases, with 8 bases remaining between them.

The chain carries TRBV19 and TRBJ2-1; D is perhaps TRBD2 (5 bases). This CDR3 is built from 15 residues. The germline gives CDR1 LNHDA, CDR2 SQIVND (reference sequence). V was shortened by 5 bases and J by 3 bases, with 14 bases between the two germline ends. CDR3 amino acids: CASSYGGGLYNEQFF. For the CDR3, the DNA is TGTGCCAGTAGTTACGGCGGAGGACTCTACAATGAGCAGTTCTTC.

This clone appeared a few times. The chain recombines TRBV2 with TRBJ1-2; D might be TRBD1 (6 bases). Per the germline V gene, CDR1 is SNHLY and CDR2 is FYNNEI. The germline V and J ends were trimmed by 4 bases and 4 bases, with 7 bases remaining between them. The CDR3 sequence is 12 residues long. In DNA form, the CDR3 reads TGTGCCAGCAGTGTACAGGGCTATGGCTACACCTTC. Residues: CASSVQGYGYTF. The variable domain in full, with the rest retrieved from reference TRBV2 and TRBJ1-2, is EPEVTQTPSHQVTQMGQEVILRCVPISNHLYFYWYRQILGQKVEFLVSFYNNEISEKSEIFDDQFSVERPDGSNFTLKIRSTKLEDSAMYFCASSVQGYGYTFGSGTRLTVV.

The CDR3 nucleotides read TGTGCCAGCAGTGAAATGGGAGGGAGGAGGTTTTATGGCTACACCTTC. It codes for CASSEMGGRRFYGYTF. The chain is built from TRBV6-1 and TRBJ1-2; D is unclear. V gave up 2 bases and J gave up 5 bases, with 18 bases separating them. The CDR3 is 16 amino acids. Germline V gene sequence: CDR1 MNHNS, CDR2 SASEGT.

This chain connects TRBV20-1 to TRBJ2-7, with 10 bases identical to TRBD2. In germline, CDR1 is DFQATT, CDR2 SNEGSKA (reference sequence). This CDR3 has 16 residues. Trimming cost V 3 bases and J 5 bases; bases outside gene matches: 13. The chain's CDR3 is CSASLVAGGIGDEQYF. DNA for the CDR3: TGCAGTGCTAGTCTGGTAGCGGGAGGAATAGGCGACGAGCAGTACTTC.

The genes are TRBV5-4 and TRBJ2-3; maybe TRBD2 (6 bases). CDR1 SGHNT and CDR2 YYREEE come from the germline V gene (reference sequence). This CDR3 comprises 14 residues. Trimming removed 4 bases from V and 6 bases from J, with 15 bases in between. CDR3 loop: CASSDRDWGDTQYF. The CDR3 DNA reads TGTGCCAGCAGCGACCGGGACTGGGGGGATACGCAGTATTTT.

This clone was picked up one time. Here the CDR3 reads CASSPGHTNYEQYF. CDR3 nucleotide sequence: TGTGCCAGCTCACCGGGACACACCAACTACGAGCAGTACTTC. The gene calls are TRBV18 and TRBJ2-7; TRBD1 is a possible D gene (6 bases). V lost 3 bases to trimming and J lost 3 bases, with 12 bases between them. The V gene's germline CDR1 is KGHSH and CDR2 LQKENI. This CDR3 has 14 amino acids.

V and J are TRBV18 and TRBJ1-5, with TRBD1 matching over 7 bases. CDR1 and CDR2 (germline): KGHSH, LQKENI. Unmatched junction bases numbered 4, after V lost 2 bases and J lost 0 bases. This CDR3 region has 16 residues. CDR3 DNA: TGTGCCAGCTCACCAGGGACAGCCCATAGCAATCAGCCCCAGCATTTT. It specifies CASSPGTAHSNQPQHF.

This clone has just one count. CDR3 nucleotide sequence: TGTGCCAGCAGTTTATCTAGCTTATCAACCGGGGAGCTGTTTTTT. It yields the protein CASSLSSLSTGELFF. This rearrangement joins TRBV28 to TRBJ2-2; D possibly corresponds to TRBD2 (5 bases). V was shortened by 1 base and J by 5 bases, with 11 bases between the two germline ends. Germline values: CDR1 MDHEN, CDR2 SYDVKM. The CDR3 has 15 amino acids.

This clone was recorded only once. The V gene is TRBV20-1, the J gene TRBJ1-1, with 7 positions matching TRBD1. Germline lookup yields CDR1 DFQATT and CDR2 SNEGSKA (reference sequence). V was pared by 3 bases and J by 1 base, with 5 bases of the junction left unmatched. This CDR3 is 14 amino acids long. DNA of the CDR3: TGCAGTGCTAGTCGACAGGGCCCGAACACTGAAGCTTTCTTT. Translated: CSASRQGPNTEAFF.

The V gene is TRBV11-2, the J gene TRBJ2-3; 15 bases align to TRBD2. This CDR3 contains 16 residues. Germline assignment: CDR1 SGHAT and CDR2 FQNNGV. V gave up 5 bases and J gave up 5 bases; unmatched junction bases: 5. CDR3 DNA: TGTGCCAGCAGCGTAGGGACTAGCGGGGGGAAAGATACGCAGTATTTT. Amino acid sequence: CASSVGTSGGKDTQYF. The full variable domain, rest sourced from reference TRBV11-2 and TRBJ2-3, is EAGVAQSPRYKIIEKRQSVAFWCNPISGHATLYWYQQILGQGPKLLIQFQNNGVVDDSQLPKDRFSAERLKGVDSTLKIQPAKLEDSAVYLCASSVGTSGGKDTQYFGPGTRLTVL.

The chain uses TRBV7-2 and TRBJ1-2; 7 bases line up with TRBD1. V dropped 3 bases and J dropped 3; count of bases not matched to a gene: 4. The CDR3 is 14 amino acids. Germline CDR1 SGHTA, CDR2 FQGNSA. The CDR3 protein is CASSFTGTDYGYTF. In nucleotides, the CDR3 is TGTGCCAGCAGCTTCACCGGGACAGACTATGGCTACACCTTC.

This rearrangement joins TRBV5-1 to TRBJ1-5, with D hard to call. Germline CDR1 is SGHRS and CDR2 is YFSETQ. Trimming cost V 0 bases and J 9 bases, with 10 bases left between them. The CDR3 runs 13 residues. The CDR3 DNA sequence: TGCGCCAGCAGCTTGGAGGTCGAGGGGCCCCAGCATTTT. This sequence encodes CASSLEVEGPQHF.

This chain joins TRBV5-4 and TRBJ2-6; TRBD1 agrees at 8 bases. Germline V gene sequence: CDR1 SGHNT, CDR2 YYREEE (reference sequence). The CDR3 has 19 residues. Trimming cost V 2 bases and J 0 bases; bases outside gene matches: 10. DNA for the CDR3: TGTGCCAGCAGCTTTAGGTTGGGGACAGGTCTCTCTGGGGCCAACGTCCTGACTTTC. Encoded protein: CASSFRLGTGLSGANVLTF.

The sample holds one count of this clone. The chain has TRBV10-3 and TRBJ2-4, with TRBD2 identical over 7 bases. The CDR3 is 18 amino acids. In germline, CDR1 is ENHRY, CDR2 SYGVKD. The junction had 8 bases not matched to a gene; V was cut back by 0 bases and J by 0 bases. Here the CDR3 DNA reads TGTGCCATCAGTGAGTCGGAAGCGGGGTCCCTAGCCAAAAACATTCAGTACTTC. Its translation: CAISESEAGSLAKNIQYF.

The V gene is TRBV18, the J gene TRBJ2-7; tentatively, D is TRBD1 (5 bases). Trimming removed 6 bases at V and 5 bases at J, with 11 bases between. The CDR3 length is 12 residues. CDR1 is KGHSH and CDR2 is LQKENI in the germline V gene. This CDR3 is CASSTSGNEQYF. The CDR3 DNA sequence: TGTGCCAGCTCCACATCAGGGAACGAGCAGTACTTC.

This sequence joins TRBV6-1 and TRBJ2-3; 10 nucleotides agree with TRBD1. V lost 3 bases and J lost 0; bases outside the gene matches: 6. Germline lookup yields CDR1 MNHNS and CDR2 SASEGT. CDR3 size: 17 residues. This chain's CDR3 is CASSDDRGPFSTDTQYF. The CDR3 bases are TGTGCCAGCAGTGACGACAGGGGGCCCTTTAGCACAGATACGCAGTATTTT.